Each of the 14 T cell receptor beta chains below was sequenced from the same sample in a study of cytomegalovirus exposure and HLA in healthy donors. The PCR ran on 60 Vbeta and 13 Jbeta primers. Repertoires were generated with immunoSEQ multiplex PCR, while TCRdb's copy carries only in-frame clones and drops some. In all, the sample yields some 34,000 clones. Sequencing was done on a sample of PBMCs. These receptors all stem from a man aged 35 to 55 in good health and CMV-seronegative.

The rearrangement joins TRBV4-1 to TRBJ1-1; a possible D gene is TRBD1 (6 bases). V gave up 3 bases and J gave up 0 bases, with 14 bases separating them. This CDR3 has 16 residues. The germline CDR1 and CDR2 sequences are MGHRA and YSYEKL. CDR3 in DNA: TGCGCCAGCAGCCATGCTGGGGGCAGACTGAACACTGAAGCTTTCTTT. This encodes CASSHAGGRLNTEAFF.

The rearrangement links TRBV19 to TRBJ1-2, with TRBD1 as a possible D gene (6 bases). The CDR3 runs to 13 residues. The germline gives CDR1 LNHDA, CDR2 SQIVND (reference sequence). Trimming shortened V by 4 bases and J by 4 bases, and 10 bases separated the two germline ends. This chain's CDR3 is CASSTQGVYGYTF. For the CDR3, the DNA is TGTGCCAGTAGTACACAGGGTGTCTATGGCTACACCTTC.

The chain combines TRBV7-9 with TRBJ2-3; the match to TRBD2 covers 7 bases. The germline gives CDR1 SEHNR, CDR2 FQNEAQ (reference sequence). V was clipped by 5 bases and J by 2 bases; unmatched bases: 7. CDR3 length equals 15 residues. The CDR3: CASSGRGSITDTQYF. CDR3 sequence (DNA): TGTGCCAGCAGCGGTCGCGGGAGCATCACAGATACGCAGTATTTT.

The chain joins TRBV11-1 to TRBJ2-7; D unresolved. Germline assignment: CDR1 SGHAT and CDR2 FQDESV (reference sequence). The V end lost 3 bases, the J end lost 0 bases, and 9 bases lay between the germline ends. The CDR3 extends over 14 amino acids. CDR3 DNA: TGTGCCAGCAGCTTTCAAGAGCTCTCCTACGAGCAGTACTTC. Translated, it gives CASSFQELSYEQYF.

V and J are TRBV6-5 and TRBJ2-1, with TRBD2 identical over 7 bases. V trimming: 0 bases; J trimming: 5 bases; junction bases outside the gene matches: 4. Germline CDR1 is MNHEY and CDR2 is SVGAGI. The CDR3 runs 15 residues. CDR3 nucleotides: TGTGCCAGCAGTTACTCCGGGACTATTAACAATGAGCAGTTCTTC. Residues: CASSYSGTINNEQFF.

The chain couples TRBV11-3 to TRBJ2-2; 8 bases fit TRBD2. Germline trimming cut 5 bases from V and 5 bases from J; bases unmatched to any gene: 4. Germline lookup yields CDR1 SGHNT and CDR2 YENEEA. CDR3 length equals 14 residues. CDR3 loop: CASSPGLVTGELFF. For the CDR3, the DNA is TGTGCCAGCAGCCCGGGACTAGTGACCGGGGAGCTGTTTTTT.

Here the CDR3 reads CASSQEGTGGEQYF. In DNA, the CDR3 is TGCGCCAGCAGCCAAGAGGGGACAGGGGGCGAGCAGTACTTC. V usage is TRBV4-1 and J usage is TRBJ2-7, with 11 positions matching TRBD1. The V segment lost 0 bases and the J segment 6 bases; nucleotides outside the gene matches: 1. CDR1 is MGHRA and CDR2 is YSYEKL in the germline V gene. The CDR3 is made up of 14 amino acids.

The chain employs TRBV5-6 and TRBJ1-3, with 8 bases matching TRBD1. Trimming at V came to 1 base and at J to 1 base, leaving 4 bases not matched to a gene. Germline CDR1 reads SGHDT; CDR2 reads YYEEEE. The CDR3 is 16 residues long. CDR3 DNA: TGTGCCAGCAGCTTGTACAGGGGGTATTCTGGAAACACCATATATTTT. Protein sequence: CASSLYRGYSGNTIYF. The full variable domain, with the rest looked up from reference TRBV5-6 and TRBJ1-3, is DAGVTQSPTHLIKTRGQQVTLRCSPKSGHDTVSWYQQALGQGPQFIFQYYEEEERQRGNFPDRFSGHQFPNYSSELNVNALLLGDSALYLCASSLYRGYSGNTIYFGEGSWLTVV.

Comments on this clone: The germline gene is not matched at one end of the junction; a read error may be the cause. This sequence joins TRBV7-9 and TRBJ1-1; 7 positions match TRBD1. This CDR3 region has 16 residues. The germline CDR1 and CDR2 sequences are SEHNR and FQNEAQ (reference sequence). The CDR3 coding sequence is TGTGCCAGCAGCCTCGAGGGGGCGCGAGGTAGGACTGAAGATTTCTTT. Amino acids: CASSLEGARGRTEDFF.

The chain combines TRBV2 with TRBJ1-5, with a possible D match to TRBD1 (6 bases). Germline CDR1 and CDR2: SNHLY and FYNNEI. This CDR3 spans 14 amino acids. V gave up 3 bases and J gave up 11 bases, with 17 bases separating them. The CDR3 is CASSDGAGQRAQHF. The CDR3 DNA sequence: TGTGCCAGCAGTGATGGGGCAGGACAGAGGGCCCAGCATTTT.

CDR3 residues: CASSVDRGSGNTIYF. The CDR3 DNA reads as TGTGCCAGCAGTGTTGACAGGGGGAGTGGAAACACCATATATTTT. The chain is built from TRBV6-6 and TRBJ1-3; 9 positions match TRBD1. CDR3 length equals 15 residues. V lost 5 bases, J lost 3 bases, and 5 bases stayed unmatched. Germline V gene sequence: CDR1 MNHNY, CDR2 SVGAGI (reference sequence).

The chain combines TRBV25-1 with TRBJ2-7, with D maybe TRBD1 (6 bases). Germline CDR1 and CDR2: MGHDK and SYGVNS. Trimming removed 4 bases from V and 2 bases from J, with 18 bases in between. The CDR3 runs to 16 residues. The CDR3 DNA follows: TGTGCCAGCAGTGCCCCCGGGACATCGAGCGCCTACGAGCAGTACTTC. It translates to CASSAPGTSSAYEQYF.

The CDR3 region has the DNA TGTGCCAGCAGAGCGCTCGGGACTGCCAAATACGAGCAGTACTTC. Translated, it gives CASRALGTAKYEQYF. The chain joins TRBV27 to TRBJ2-7; tentatively, D is TRBD2 (6 bases). Germline lookup yields CDR1 MNHEY and CDR2 SMNVEV (reference sequence). Trimming took 6 bases from V and 4 from J, leaving 19 bases between them. CDR3 length: 15 amino acids.

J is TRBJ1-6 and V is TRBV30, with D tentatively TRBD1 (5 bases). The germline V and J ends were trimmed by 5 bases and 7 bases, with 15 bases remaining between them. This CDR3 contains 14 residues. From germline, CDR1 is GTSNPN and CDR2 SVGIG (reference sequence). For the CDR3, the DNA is TGTGCCTGGGCCATCCTAAGGGGCAATTCACCCCTCCACTTT. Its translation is CAWAILRGNSPLHF.